This T cell receptor (beta chain) derives from a study of human T cells and chemical hapten exposure. About the research overall: While the approximately 22-week study was under way, patients received diphenylcyclopropenone on the scalp every week.

This clonotype turned up a few times. Time point indicated: patch test 1, 2 weeks after DPC sensitization. Specified treatment: therapeutic diphenylcyclopropenone sensitization with weekly scalp DPC. In the source study's methods: A typical sample had 95,638 TCRs, with 23,224 to 690,600 overall. Each CDR3 protein is one row after TCRdb ran MiXCR on the RACE reads. These V and J calls rely on TCRdb rather than the paper's analysis. The table has 95,000 to 150,000 distinct CDR3 sequences, around 13% seen once; the top ten hold 0.8% to 1%. V was pared by 2 bases and J by 2 bases, with 9 bases between. This CDR3 is 14 amino acids long. The germline V gene has CDR1 SGHVS and CDR2 FQNEAQ.

The sequence came from a man aged 18 to 35 with alopecia areata. Some clones in this sample may be carry-over from other donors' samples. Material: whole blood, obtained in connection with sensitization to the hapten diphenylcyclopropenone (DPC). This chain uses TRBV7-8 with TRBJ1-1; D gene ambiguous. CDR3 residues: CASSLSGPNTEAFF. In DNA, the CDR3 is TGTGCCAGCAGCTTATCCGGTCCCAACACTGAAGCTTTCTTT.